This T cell receptor (beta chain) was documented in a study of HIV-infected patients and healthy controls. V was shortened by 7 bases and J by 2 bases, with 15 bases between the two germline ends. The CDR3 runs to 14 residues. The V gene's germline CDR1 is MNHEY and CDR2 SVGEGT. TCRdb used MiXCR to reprocess the 5' RACE reads, holding one entry per CDR3 protein. The sample lists about 67,000 distinct CDR3 sequences; approximately 16% were seen once. The chain uses TRBV6-2 or TRBV6-3 and TRBJ2-7; D gene unclear. Material: CD4+ T cells from blood. This clonotype was obtained from a human donor in good health. The CDR3 nucleotides read TGTGCCAGCATAAGAATGCTGCCTCCCTACGAGCAGTACTTC. Translation gives CASIRMLPPYEQYF.